This T cell receptor (beta chain) comes out of a study of cytomegalovirus exposure and HLA in healthy donors. Notes on the study in general: Certain indistinguishable V segments, among them TRBV6-2 and TRBV6-3, were excluded.

Turning to this clone: Its specificity is unknown.

The PCR contained 60 Vbeta and 13 Jbeta primers. The assay was immunoSEQ multiplex PCR, and TCRdb's table has in-frame clones only and misses some. The sample holds some 87,000 clones, over 70% seen once. After removal of 6 bases from V and 0 bases from J, the junction contained 4 bases not matched to a gene. This CDR3 is built from 15 residues. Germline values: CDR1 SNHLY, CDR2 FYNNEI. This TCR derives from a man younger than 35 in good health and CMV-seropositive. The sequencing input was PBMCs. The chain links TRBV2 to TRBJ2-1, with TRBD1 matching 8 bases. The chain's CDR3 is CASRAGGASYNEQFF. The CDR3 DNA reads TGTGCCAGCAGGGCAGGGGGCGCCTCCTACAATGAGCAGTTCTTC. Complete variable domain (other parts from reference TRBV2 and TRBJ2-1): EPEVTQTPSHQVTQMGQEVILRCVPISNHLYFYWYRQILGQKVEFLVSFYNNEISEKSEIFDDQFSVERPDGSNFTLKIRSTKLEDSAMYFCASRAGGASYNEQFFGPGTRLTVL.